This entry concerns a single T cell receptor beta chain. As yet, its antigen is unknown. CDR1 SGHRS and CDR2 YFSETQ come from the germline V gene. This CDR3 is 18 amino acids long. V was shortened by 1 base and J by 0 bases, with 17 bases between the two germline ends. Libraries were prepared by immunoSEQ multiplex PCR; TCRdb keeps only in-frame clonotypes and omits some of them. The sample records about 68,000 clones, roughly 90% being singletons. These data belong to a study of T cell responses to AZD1222 COVID-19 vaccine. Study context: Researchers grouped second doses given at about 4 or about 12 weeks into one pool.

The study, taken as a whole, reports: At baseline, just a handful of AZD1222 recipients tested seropositive. Donors were largely white British and mainly female; clonal diversity was possibly underestimated. Distributed over spike, vaccine-associated CD4 TCRs predominated at 160-218 and 743-854.

The sample in question was peripheral blood, obtained on day 0 of AZD1222 vaccination. The J gene is TRBJ1-5, the V gene TRBV5-1; no reliable D call. The sequence came from an adult in good health. CDR3 protein: CASSLRSPTEYSNQPQHF. The CDR3 bases are TGCGCCAGCAGCTTGAGGTCGCCGACTGAGTATAGCAATCAGCCCCAGCATTTT.